The present entry profiles one T cell receptor beta chain with its context. This sample was included in a study of T cell changes during pregnancy in multiple sclerosis. Sequencing used immunoSEQ multiplex PCR; TCRdb keeps in-frame clones, though not all of them. The data contain around 71,000 clones, around nine tenths of them singletons. This receptor was identified in a female donor with multiple sclerosis, enrolled in a pregnancy study. This sample comprised peripheral blood, obtained in the third trimester of pregnancy.

The CDR3 loop is CASSQESGGGLAFF. The CDR3 coding sequence is TGTGCCAGCAGCCAAGAATCAGGAGGGGGCTTAGCTTTCTTT. The chain combines TRBV4-2 with TRBJ1-1; the match to TRBD1 covers 7 bases. J lost 10 bases, V lost 0 bases, and 8 bases had no gene match. Per germline, CDR1 LGHNA and CDR2 YNFKEQ. This CDR3 contains 14 residues.